The clone carrying this T cell receptor beta chain counts as medium-sized. Cells sorted as Tregs were CD4+, CD25+ and CD127-/low. MiXCR, run by TCRdb on the 5' RACE reads, gives a single entry per CDR3 protein. The table includes 9,000 to 10,000 distinct CDR3 sequences, 12% to 15% detected once. Germline V CDR1 and CDR2: SGHTA, FQGNSA. The CDR3 runs 14 residues. The V gene lost 1 base and the J gene lost 0 bases, with 6 bases spanning the gap. The TCR sequence derives from a female donor with breast cancer. Material: Tregs sorted from blood. This chain links TRBV7-2 with TRBJ1-2, with D hard to call. Here the CDR3 DNA reads TGTGCCAGCAGCTTAGTGGTAGCTAACTATGGCTACACCTTC. It codes for CASSLVVANYGYTF.